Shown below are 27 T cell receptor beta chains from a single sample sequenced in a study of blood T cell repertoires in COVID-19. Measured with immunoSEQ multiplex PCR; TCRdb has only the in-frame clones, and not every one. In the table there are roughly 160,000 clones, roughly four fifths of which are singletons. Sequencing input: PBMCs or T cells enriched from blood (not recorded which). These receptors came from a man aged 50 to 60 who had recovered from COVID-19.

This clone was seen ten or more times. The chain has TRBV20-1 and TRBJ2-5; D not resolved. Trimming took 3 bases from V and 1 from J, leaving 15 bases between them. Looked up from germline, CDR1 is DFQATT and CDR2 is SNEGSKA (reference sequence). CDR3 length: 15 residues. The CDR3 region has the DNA TGCAGTGCTAGTAGTCAGACAATACTCCAAGAGACCCAGTACTTC. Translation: CSASSQTILQETQYF.

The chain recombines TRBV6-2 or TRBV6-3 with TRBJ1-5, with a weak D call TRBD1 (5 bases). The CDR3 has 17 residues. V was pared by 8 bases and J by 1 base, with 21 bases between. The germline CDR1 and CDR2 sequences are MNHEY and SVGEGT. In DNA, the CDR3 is TGTGCCAGCCGCCCTGCCGGGGAGGGGTTCAGCAATCAGCCCCAGCATTTT. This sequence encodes CASRPAGEGFSNQPQHF.

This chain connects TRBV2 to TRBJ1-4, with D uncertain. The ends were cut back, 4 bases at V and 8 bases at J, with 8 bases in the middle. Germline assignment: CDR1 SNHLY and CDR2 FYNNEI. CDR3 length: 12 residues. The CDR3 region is CASSVQREKLFF. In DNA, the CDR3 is TGTGCCAGCAGTGTGCAGCGCGAAAAACTGTTTTTT. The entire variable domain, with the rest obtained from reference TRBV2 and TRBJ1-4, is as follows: EPEVTQTPSHQVTQMGQEVILRCVPISNHLYFYWYRQILGQKVEFLVSFYNNEISEKSEIFDDQFSVERPDGSNFTLKIRSTKLEDSAMYFCASSVQREKLFFGSGTQLSVL.

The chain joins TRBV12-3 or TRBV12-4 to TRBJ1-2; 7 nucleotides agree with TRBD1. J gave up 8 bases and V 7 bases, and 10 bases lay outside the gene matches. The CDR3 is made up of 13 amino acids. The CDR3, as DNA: TGTGCCAGCACCGGGACAGACCTCAAGGGCTACACCTTC. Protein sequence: CASTGTDLKGYTF.

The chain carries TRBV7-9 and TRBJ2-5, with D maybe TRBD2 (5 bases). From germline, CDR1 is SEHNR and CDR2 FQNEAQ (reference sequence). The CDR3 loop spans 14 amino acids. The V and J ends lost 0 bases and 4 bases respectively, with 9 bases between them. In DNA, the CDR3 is TGTGCCAGCAGCTTAGCCGGGGTTAGAGAGACCCAGTACTTC. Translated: CASSLAGVRETQYF.

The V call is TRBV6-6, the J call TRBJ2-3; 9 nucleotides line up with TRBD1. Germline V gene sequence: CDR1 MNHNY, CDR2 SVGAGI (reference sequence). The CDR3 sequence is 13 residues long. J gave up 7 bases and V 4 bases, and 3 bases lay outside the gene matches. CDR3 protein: CASSLTGGHTQYF. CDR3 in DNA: TGTGCCAGCAGTTTGACAGGGGGACATACGCAGTATTTT.

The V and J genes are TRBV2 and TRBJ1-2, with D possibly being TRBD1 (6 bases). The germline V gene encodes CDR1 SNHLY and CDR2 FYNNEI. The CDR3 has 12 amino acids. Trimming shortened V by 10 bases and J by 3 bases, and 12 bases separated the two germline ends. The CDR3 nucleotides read TGTGCCAACGGGGACACCTACTATGGCTACACCTTC. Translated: CANGDTYYGYTF.

Here the CDR3 reads CASSILDGNNQPQHF. DNA for the CDR3: TGTGCCAGTAGTATCCTGGACGGGAATAATCAGCCCCAGCATTTT. This chain uses TRBV19 with TRBJ1-5; D unclear. The CDR3 is made up of 15 amino acids. Germline V lookup: CDR1 LNHDA, CDR2 SQIVND (reference sequence). V was shortened by 3 bases and J by 4 bases, with 13 bases between the two germline ends.

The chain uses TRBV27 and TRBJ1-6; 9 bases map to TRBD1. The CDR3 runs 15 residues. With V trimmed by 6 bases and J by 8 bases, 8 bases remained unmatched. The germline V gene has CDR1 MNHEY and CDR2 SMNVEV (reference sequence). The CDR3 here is CASRSGTGPYSPLHF. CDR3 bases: TGTGCCAGCAGGAGTGGGACAGGGCCATATTCACCCCTCCACTTT.

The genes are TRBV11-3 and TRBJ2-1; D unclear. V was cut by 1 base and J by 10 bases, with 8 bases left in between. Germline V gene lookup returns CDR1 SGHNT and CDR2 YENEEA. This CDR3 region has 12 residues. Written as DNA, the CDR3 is TGTGCCAGCAGCTTAGGTGAGAGGGAGCAGTTCTTC. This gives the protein CASSLGEREQFF.

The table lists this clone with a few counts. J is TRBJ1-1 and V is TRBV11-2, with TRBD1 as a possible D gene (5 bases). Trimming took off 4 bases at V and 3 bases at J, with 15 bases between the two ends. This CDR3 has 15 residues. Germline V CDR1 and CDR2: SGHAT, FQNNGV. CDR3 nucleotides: TGTGCCAGCAGCTCCCTACGGGGGAATCACACTGAAGCTTTCTTT. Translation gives CASSSLRGNHTEAFF. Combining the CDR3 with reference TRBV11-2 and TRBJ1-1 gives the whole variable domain EAGVAQSPRYKIIEKRQSVAFWCNPISGHATLYWYQQILGQGPKLLIQFQNNGVVDDSQLPKDRFSAERLKGVDSTLKIQPAKLEDSAVYLCASSSLRGNHTEAFFGQGTRLTVV.

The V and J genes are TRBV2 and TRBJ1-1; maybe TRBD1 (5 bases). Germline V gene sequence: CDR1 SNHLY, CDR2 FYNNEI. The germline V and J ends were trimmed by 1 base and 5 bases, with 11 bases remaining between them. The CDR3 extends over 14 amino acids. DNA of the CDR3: TGTGCCAGCAGTGAAGGTCGGGGGAGGACTGAAGCTTTCTTT. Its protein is CASSEGRGRTEAFF.

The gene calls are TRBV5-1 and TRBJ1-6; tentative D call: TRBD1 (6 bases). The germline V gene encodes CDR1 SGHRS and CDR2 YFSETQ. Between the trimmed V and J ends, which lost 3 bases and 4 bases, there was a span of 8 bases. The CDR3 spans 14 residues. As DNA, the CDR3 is TGCGCCAGCAGCTGGGGACAATATAATTCACCCCTCCACTTT. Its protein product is CASSWGQYNSPLHF.

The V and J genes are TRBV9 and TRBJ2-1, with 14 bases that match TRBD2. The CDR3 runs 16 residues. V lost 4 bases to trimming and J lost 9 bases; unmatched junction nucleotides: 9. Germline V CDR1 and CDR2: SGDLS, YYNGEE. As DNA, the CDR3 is TGTGCCAGCAGCCCATCCCCGGGACTAGCGGGGGTTGAGCAGTTCTTC. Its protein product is CASSPSPGLAGVEQFF.

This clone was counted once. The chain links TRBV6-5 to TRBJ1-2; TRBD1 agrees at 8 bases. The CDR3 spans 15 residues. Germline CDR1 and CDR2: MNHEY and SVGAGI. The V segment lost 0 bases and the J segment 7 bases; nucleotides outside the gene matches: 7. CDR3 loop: CASSYSRTGTVGYTF. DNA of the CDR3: TGTGCCAGCAGTTACTCTCGGACAGGGACGGTTGGCTACACCTTC.

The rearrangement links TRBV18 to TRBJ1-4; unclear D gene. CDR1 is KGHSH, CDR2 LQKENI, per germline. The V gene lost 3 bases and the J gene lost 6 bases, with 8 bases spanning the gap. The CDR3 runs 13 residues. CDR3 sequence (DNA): TGTGCCAGCTCACCGTCACAGCATGAAAAACTGTTTTTT. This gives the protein CASSPSQHEKLFF.

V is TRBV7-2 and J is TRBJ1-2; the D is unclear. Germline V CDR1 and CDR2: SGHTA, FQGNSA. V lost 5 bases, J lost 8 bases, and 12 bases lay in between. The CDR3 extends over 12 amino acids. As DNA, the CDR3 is TGTGCCAGCAGCCCCGAGAAGCGGGGCTACACCTTC. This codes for CASSPEKRGYTF. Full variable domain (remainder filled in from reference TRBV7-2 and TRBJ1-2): GAGVSQSPSNKVTEKGKDVELRCDPISGHTALYWYRQSLGQGLEFLIYFQGNSAPDKSGLPSDRFSAERTGGSVSTLTIQRTQQEDSAVYLCASSPEKRGYTFGSGTRLTVV.

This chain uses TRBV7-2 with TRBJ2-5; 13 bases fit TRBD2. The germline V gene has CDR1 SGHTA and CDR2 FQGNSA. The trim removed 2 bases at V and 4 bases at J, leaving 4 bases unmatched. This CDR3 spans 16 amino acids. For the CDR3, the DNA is TGTGCCAGCAGCTTACGACTAGCGGGGGGAGGAGAGACCCAGTACTTC. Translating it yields CASSLRLAGGGETQYF.

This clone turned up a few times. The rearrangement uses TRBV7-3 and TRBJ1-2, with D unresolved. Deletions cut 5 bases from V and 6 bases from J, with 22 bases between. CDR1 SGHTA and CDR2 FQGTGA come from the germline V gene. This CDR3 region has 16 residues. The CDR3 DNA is TGTGCCAGCAGCCGATACCCATCGACCCCTCGGGATGGCTACACCTTC. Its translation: CASSRYPSTPRDGYTF.

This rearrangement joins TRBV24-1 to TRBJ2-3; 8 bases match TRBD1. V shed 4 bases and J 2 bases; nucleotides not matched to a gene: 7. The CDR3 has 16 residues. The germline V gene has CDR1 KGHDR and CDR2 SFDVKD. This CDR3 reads CATSDPGQGNTDTQYF. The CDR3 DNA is TGTGCCACCAGTGACCCCGGACAGGGAAACACAGATACGCAGTATTTT.

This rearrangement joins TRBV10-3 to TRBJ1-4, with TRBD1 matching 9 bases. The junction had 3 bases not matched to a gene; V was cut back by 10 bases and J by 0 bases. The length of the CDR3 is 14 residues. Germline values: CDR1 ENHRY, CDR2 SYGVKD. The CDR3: CATRQGATNEKLFF. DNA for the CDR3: TGTGCCACAAGACAGGGGGCAACTAATGAAAAACTGTTTTTT.

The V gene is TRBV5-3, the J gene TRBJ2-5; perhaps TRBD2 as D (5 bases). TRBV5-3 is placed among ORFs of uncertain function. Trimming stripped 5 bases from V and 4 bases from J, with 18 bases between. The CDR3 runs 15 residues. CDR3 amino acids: CARSIGTKAGETQYF. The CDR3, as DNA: TGTGCCAGAAGTATCGGAACGAAGGCGGGAGAGACCCAGTACTTC.

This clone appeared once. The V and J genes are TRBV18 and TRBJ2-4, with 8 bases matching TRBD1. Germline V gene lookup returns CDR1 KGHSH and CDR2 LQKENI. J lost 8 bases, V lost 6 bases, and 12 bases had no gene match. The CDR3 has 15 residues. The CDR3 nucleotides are TGTGCCAGCTCTCCAGGGGGCGCGTCTGCCGACATTCAGTACTTC. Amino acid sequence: CASSPGGASADIQYF. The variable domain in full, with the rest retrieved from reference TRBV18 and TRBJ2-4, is NAGVMQNPRHLVRRRGQEARLRCSPMKGHSHVYWYRQLPEEGLKFMVYLQKENIIDESGMPKERFSAEFPKEGPSILRIQQVVRGDSAAYFCASSPGGASADIQYFGAGTRLSVL.

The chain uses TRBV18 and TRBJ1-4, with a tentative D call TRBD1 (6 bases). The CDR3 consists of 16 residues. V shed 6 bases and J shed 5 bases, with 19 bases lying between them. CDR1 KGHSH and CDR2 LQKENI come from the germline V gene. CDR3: CASSAGPGRGNEKLFF. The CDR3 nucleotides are TGTGCCAGCTCTGCAGGCCCAGGCAGGGGAAATGAAAAACTGTTTTTT.

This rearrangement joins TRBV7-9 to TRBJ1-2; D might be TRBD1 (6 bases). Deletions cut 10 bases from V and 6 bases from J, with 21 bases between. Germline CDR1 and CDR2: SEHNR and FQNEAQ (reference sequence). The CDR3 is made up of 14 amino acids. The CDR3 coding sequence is TGTGCCATCTCCCCAGCGGGGGGGGCAAATGGCTACACCTTC. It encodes CAISPAGGANGYTF.

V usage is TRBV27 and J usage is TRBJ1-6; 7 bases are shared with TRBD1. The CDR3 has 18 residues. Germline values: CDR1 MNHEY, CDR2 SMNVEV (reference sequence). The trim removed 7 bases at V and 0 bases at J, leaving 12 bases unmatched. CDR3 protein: CASTNTGVPGSYNSPLHF. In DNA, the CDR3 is TGTGCCAGCACCAACACAGGGGTACCGGGCTCCTATAATTCACCCCTCCACTTT.

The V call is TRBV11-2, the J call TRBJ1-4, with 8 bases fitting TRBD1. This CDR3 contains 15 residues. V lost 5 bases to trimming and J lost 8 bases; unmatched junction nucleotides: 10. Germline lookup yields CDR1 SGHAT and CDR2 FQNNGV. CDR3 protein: CASSPQGAGREKLFF. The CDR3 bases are TGTGCCAGCAGCCCCCAGGGGGCGGGTCGGGAAAAACTGTTTTTT.